The 12 T cell receptor beta chains below were found in one sample sequenced in a study of T cells in Graves' hyperthyroidism and ophthalmopathy. From RNA transcripts, TCR beta CDR3 regions were amplified. The HTBI primer set drove a first-round RT-PCR of the TCR CDR3. TCRdb reanalysed the multiplex PCR reads using MiXCR and keeps one entry per CDR3 protein. Among more than 650,000 distinct CDR3 sequences, 14% were seen once, and the ten largest hold 9.5% to 13%. The sequenced material came from blood. These receptor sequences come from a woman between 18 and 29 years old with Graves' hyperthyroidism.

The rearrangement links TRBV7-3 to TRBJ2-2; no definite D call. CDR1 and CDR2 from the germline V gene are SGHTA and FQGTGA. The CDR3 is made up of 14 amino acids. V shed 4 bases and J shed 3 bases, with 9 bases lying between them. The CDR3 region is CASSYTSYTGELFF. The CDR3 DNA is TGTGCCAGCAGCTATACTTCGTACACCGGGGAGCTGTTTTTT.

V gene TRBV6-1 combines with J gene TRBJ2-7; D is unresolved. CDR1 is MNHNS and CDR2 is SASEGT in the germline V gene. The V and J ends lost 6 bases and 6 bases respectively, with 12 bases between them. This CDR3 region has 12 residues. The CDR3 bases are TGTGCCAGCAGCCTCAGACCCCTCGAGCAGTACTTC. It is translated as CASSLRPLEQYF.

This clonotype occurred many times. The gene calls are TRBV3-1 and TRBJ2-2, with no clear D. The CDR3 length is 15 residues. Per germline, CDR1 LGHDT and CDR2 YNNKEL (reference sequence). V dropped 5 bases and J dropped 0 bases, with 10 bases sitting between them. CDR3 sequence reads: CASSVRTTNTGELFF. CDR3 in DNA: TGTGCCAGCAGCGTAAGGACCACGAACACCGGGGAGCTGTTTTTT.

This clonotype came up many times. The junction does not match germline at one end; this may be a read error. V and J are TRBV7-7 and TRBJ1-1; TRBD1 is a possible D gene (6 bases). Germline V gene sequence: CDR1 SSHAT, CDR2 FNYEAQ (reference sequence). The CDR3 contains 13 residues. In DNA, the CDR3 is TGTGCTAGCAGCTTATCTCAGGGGACTGAAGCTTTCTTT. Translated, it gives CASSLSQGTEAFF.

This clonotype was observed at least ten times. The J gene is TRBJ2-2, the V gene TRBV5-1, with 7 positions matching TRBD2. J lost 4 bases, V lost 1 base, and 7 bases had no gene match. Germline V lookup: CDR1 SGHRS, CDR2 YFSETQ. The CDR3 runs 16 residues. This CDR3 is CASSLQGGSGTGELFF. CDR3 nucleotide sequence: TGCGCCAGCAGCTTGCAGGGCGGGAGTGGCACCGGGGAGCTGTTTTTT.

This clonotype was seen only once. The V gene is TRBV7-2, the J gene TRBJ2-5; D perhaps matches TRBD1 (6 bases). Trimming took 7 bases from V and 5 from J, leaving 17 bases between them. Per germline, CDR1 SGHTA and CDR2 FQGNSA. This CDR3 comprises 14 residues. The CDR3 DNA is TGTGCCAGCATTCTAATGGGACAAGAGGAGACCCAGTACTTC. It is translated as CASILMGQEETQYF.

This clonotype appeared once. This may arise from a read error, as a much more abundant clone is one base away. The chain combines TRBV20-1 with TRBJ2-1; tentative D call: TRBD2 (5 bases). CDR3 length: 15 residues. The germline V gene has CDR1 DFQATT and CDR2 SNEGSKA (reference sequence). The CDR3 protein is CSARDSLQLYNEQSF. CDR3 coding DNA: TGCAGTGCTAGGGACTCCCTTCAGCTCTACAATGAGCAGTCCTTC.

This clonotype was observed many times. The rearrangement uses TRBV6-1 and TRBJ1-2; a possible D gene is TRBD1 (5 bases). V dropped 5 bases and J dropped 2 bases, with 18 bases sitting between them. The CDR3 totals 16 residues. CDR1 is MNHNS, CDR2 SASEGT, per germline. The CDR3 spells CASSFGAEALNYGYTF. The CDR3 DNA reads TGTGCCAGCAGTTTTGGGGCCGAGGCGTTAAACTATGGCTACACCTTC.

The chain joins TRBV2 to TRBJ2-7; 11 positions match TRBD1. Unmatched junction bases numbered 4, after V lost 5 bases and J lost 4 bases. The CDR3 has 14 residues. Per the germline V gene, CDR1 is SNHLY and CDR2 is FYNNEI. CDR3 in DNA: TGTGCCAGCAGTCGGGACAGGGGGTATTACGAGCAGTACTTC. Amino acids: CASSRDRGYYEQYF. The full variable domain, in which reference TRBV2 and TRBJ2-7 provide the parts outside the CDR3, is EPEVTQTPSHQVTQMGQEVILRCVPISNHLYFYWYRQILGQKVEFLVSFYNNEISEKSEIFDDQFSVERPDGSNFTLKIRSTKLEDSAMYFCASSRDRGYYEQYFGPGTRLTVT.

This clonotype was detected a few times. V is TRBV7-9 and J is TRBJ1-3, with no clear D. This CDR3 contains 15 residues. The germline gives CDR1 SEHNR, CDR2 FQNEAQ (reference sequence). V lost 5 bases and J 0 bases, leaving 11 bases between the germline ends. CDR3 nucleotides: TGTGCCAGCAGCCCTAGGGAAAGCTCTGGAAACACCATATATTTT. This translates into CASSPRESSGNTIYF.

This clonotype occurred a few times. J is TRBJ2-1 and V is TRBV9, with D hard to call. The V end was cut by 1 base, the J end by 9 bases, with 11 bases between. The CDR3 length is 13 residues. Germline V gene lookup returns CDR1 SGDLS and CDR2 YYNGEE. The CDR3 is CASSVRLGPEQFF. The CDR3 nucleotides read TGTGCCAGCAGCGTACGCCTCGGTCCTGAGCAGTTCTTC.

This clonotype came up many times. The chain has TRBV28 and TRBJ1-2, with D tentatively TRBD1 (5 bases). The CDR3 has 17 amino acids. Trimming stripped 0 bases from V and 1 base from J, with 15 bases between. Germline loops: CDR1 MDHEN, CDR2 SYDVKM. The CDR3 region is CASSLWGGTDLNYGYTF. In DNA form, the CDR3 reads TGTGCCAGCAGTTTATGGGGCGGGACGGACCTTAACTATGGCTACACCTTC.